These 27 T cell receptor beta chains originate from one sample sequenced in a study of blood T cell repertoires in COVID-19. Here immunoSEQ multiplex PCR was the method, and the copy in TCRdb shows in-frame clones only, minus some. The table lists about 110,000 clones, approximately 85% of them singletons, with more than 15% in the top ten. The source material was peripheral blood. These receptors came from an older woman with acute or convalescent COVID-19.

This clone has just one count. The chain combines TRBV6-2 or TRBV6-3 with TRBJ2-4, with D possibly matching TRBD2 (7 bases). The CDR3 contains 15 residues. The germline CDR1 and CDR2 sequences are MNHEY and SVGEGT. Between the trimmed V and J ends, which lost 4 bases and 9 bases, there was a span of 19 bases. The DNA of the CDR3 is TGTGCCAGCAGTTCCAGTGTTGGGGGGGCTCTCATTCAGTACTTC. This encodes CASSSSVGGALIQYF.

The chain couples TRBV3-1 (or the pseudogene TRBV3-2) to TRBJ1-2; 7 nucleotides agree with TRBD1. Germline values: CDR1 LGHDT, CDR2 YNNKEL (reference sequence). Germline trimming cut 2 bases from V and 4 bases from J; bases unmatched to any gene: 10. The CDR3 is 16 amino acids. This CDR3 is CASSQLGGRRVYGYTF. The CDR3 DNA follows: TGTGCCAGCAGCCAATTAGGGGGCCGGCGGGTCTATGGCTACACCTTC.

This rearrangement joins TRBV5-4 to TRBJ1-2; the match to TRBD1 covers 7 bases. CDR3 size: 13 residues. Germline CDR1 is SGHNT and CDR2 is YYREEE (reference sequence). V gave up 9 bases and J gave up 2 bases; unmatched junction bases: 7. CDR3 sequence: CATSPGGNYGYTF. As DNA, the CDR3 is TGTGCCACCAGTCCAGGGGGGAACTATGGCTACACCTTC.

This clone was seen a few times. J is TRBJ1-1 and V is TRBV5-1; 7 nucleotides match TRBD1. The CDR3 length is 15 residues. The trim removed 4 bases at V and 1 base at J, leaving 7 bases unmatched. Germline-derived CDR1 and CDR2 are SGHRS and YFSETQ. The CDR3 DNA sequence: TGCGCCAGCAGCATCAGGGGGTTGTGGAACACTGAAGCTTTCTTT. Translating gives CASSIRGLWNTEAFF.

The rearrangement links TRBV29-1 to TRBJ2-5; TRBD2 aligns across 7 bases. V lost 6 bases, J lost 5 bases, and 9 bases stayed unmatched. CDR3 size: 13 residues. Germline V gene sequence: CDR1 SQVTM, CDR2 ANQGSEA. The CDR3 coding sequence is TGCAGCGTCGTGCTAGCGGCCCCTGAGACCCAGTACTTC. It translates to CSVVLAAPETQYF. The complete variable domain, with remaining parts taken from reference TRBV29-1 and TRBJ2-5, reads SAVISQKPSRDICQRGTSLTIQCQVDSQVTMMFWYRQQPGQSLTLIATANQGSEATYESGFVIDKFPISRPNLTFSTLTVSNMSPEDSSIYLCSVVLAAPETQYFGPGTRLLVL.

The rearrangement links TRBV12-5 to TRBJ1-1; D is perhaps TRBD1 (5 bases). There are 13 residues in the CDR3. The germline CDR1 and CDR2 sequences are LGHNT and FRNRAP. V was pared by 8 bases and J by 0 bases, with 10 bases between. The CDR3 loop is CASLDSVNTEAFF. The CDR3 bases are TGTGCTAGTTTAGACAGTGTGAACACTGAAGCTTTCTTT.

This sequence joins TRBV11-2 and TRBJ2-7; 7 bases fit TRBD1. Trimming took 2 bases from V and 0 from J; bases not matched to a gene: 4. The CDR3 runs 15 residues. Germline values: CDR1 SGHAT, CDR2 FQNNGV. Here the CDR3 DNA reads TGTGCCAGCAGCTTAAACCGGGACAGCTCCTACGAGCAGTACTTC. This translates into CASSLNRDSSYEQYF.

The chain combines TRBV30 with TRBJ2-7; 10 bases are shared with TRBD2. CDR1 GTSNPN and CDR2 SVGIG come from the germline V gene (reference sequence). The length of the CDR3 is 17 residues. V lost 0 bases and J lost 0; bases outside the gene matches: 8. The DNA for the CDR3 is TGTGCCTGGAGTGTTCCAGCGGGGGGGCGCCTCTCCTACGAGCAGTACTTC. As protein: CAWSVPAGGRLSYEQYF.

This clone was seen a few times. The chain combines TRBV7-6 with TRBJ1-3; a weak D match, TRBD1 (5 bases). Germline-derived CDR1 and CDR2 are SGHVS and FNYEAQ. The CDR3 has 16 residues. Trimming removed 0 bases at V and 0 bases at J, with 9 bases between. The chain's CDR3 is CASSLASGYSGNTIYF. CDR3 in DNA: TGTGCCAGCAGCTTAGCCTCAGGGTACTCTGGAAACACCATATATTTT.

The V call is TRBV7-8, the J call TRBJ1-3; 7 bases match TRBD1. V lost 0 bases, J lost 4 bases, and 3 bases stayed unmatched. Germline lookup yields CDR1 SGHVS and CDR2 FQNEAQ. The CDR3 totals 15 residues. The CDR3: CASSLAGTEGNTIYF. In nucleotides, the CDR3 is TGTGCCAGCAGCTTAGCCGGGACAGAAGGAAACACCATATATTTT.

J is TRBJ1-2 and V is TRBV19, with 9 nucleotides matching TRBD1. CDR3 size: 15 residues. Germline V gives CDR1 LNHDA, CDR2 SQIVND (reference sequence). Unmatched junction bases numbered 8, after V lost 7 bases and J lost 2 bases. The CDR3 DNA reads TGTGCCAGTACTCGGGACAGGGAATCAAACTATGGCTACACCTTC. Its protein is CASTRDRESNYGYTF.

This clone appeared a single time. The chain carries TRBV27 and TRBJ1-5; D might be TRBD1 (6 bases). This CDR3 has 14 residues. V was shortened by 3 bases and J by 7 bases, with 13 bases between the two germline ends. CDR1 MNHEY and CDR2 SMNVEV come from the germline V gene (reference sequence). CDR3 DNA: TGTGCCAGCAGTTTTTTGGGGGCGCGCCAGCCCCAGCATTTT. Its translation: CASSFLGARQPQHF.

The chain employs TRBV13 and TRBJ2-7; 7 bases are a match to TRBD1. The CDR3 runs to 16 residues. V lost 3 bases and J lost 5; bases outside the gene matches: 13. Germline assignment: CDR1 PRHDT and CDR2 FYEKMQ (reference sequence). CDR3 in DNA: TGTGCCAGCAGCTTTGAATCAATGACAGGGAAGGACGAGCAGTACTTC. It specifies CASSFESMTGKDEQYF.

A single count supports this clone. This chain uses TRBV4-2 with TRBJ1-4, with 7 bases that match TRBD1. Germline V gene data show CDR1 as LGHNA and CDR2 as YNFKEQ. V dropped 4 bases and J dropped 7; count of bases not matched to a gene: 9. The CDR3 loop spans 15 amino acids. The chain's CDR3 is CASSPEDRVVEKLFF. DNA for the CDR3: TGTGCCAGCAGCCCAGAAGACAGGGTGGTTGAAAAACTGTTTTTT.

V usage is TRBV7-3 and J usage is TRBJ2-1, with D maybe TRBD2 (5 bases). The CDR3 is 14 residues long. V shed 2 bases and J shed 3 bases, with 8 bases lying between them. Germline V gene data show CDR1 as SGHTA and CDR2 as FQGTGA. CDR3 region: CASSLDGGYNEQFF. Written as DNA, the CDR3 is TGTGCCAGCAGCTTAGACGGAGGCTACAATGAGCAGTTCTTC.

The V and J genes are TRBV7-3 and TRBJ1-6, with D possibly TRBD1 on 5 matching bases. Germline V gives CDR1 SGHTA, CDR2 FQGTGA. Trimming left V 2 bases short and J 9 bases short, with 14 bases between. The CDR3 extends over 15 amino acids. The CDR3 bases are TGTGCCAGCAGCTTAGGAACAGGCGTGGGTTCACCCCTCCACTTT. Translated: CASSLGTGVGSPLHF.

This clone was counted only a few times. The chain is built from TRBV3-1 (or the pseudogene TRBV3-2) and TRBJ1-2; D remains ambiguous. This CDR3 has 14 residues. CDR1 is LGHDT, CDR2 YNNKEL, per germline (reference sequence). Between the trimmed V and J ends, which lost 1 base and 4 bases, there was a span of 10 bases. CDR3 nucleotide sequence: TGTGCCAGCAGCCAAGTAGTGACGGGCTATGGCTACACCTTC. This encodes CASSQVVTGYGYTF.

This clone was counted only a few times. The genes are TRBV20-1 and TRBJ1-1; D gene uncertain. V was clipped by 3 bases and J by 7 bases, with 9 bases between them. The CDR3 sequence is 11 residues long. The V gene's germline CDR1 is DFQATT and CDR2 SNEGSKA (reference sequence). CDR3 DNA: TGCAGTGCTAGTTACTACGGTGAAGCTTTCTTT. Protein product: CSASYYGEAFF.

This clone showed up just once. V gene TRBV5-5 combines with J gene TRBJ2-5, with D perhaps matching TRBD2 (6 bases). The CDR3 extends over 16 amino acids. The ends were cut back, 1 base at V and 2 bases at J, with 15 bases in the middle. The germline CDR1 and CDR2 sequences are SGHKS and YYEKEE (reference sequence). The chain's CDR3 is CASSLKSSVDQETQYF. As DNA, the CDR3 is TGTGCCAGCAGCTTGAAGTCTAGCGTGGATCAAGAGACCCAGTACTTC.

The CDR3 DNA reads TGTGCAACAGGACAGACCTACGAGCAGTACTTC. Translated: CATGQTYEQYF. This chain uses TRBV6-5 with TRBJ2-7; a weak D match, TRBD1 (6 bases). The CDR3 is made up of 11 amino acids. The germline gives CDR1 MNHEY, CDR2 SVGAGI.

The chain combines TRBV2 with TRBJ2-5; 7 nucleotides match TRBD1. The germline V gene encodes CDR1 SNHLY and CDR2 FYNNEI. The CDR3 loop spans 15 amino acids. V lost 4 bases to trimming and J lost 5 bases; unmatched junction nucleotides: 10. CDR3 nucleotides: TGTGCCAGCAGTGGCCAACAGGGGTCTGGGGAGACCCAGTACTTC. Residues: CASSGQQGSGETQYF. Full variable domain (outside the CDR3, taken from reference TRBV2 and TRBJ2-5): EPEVTQTPSHQVTQMGQEVILRCVPISNHLYFYWYRQILGQKVEFLVSFYNNEISEKSEIFDDQFSVERPDGSNFTLKIRSTKLEDSAMYFCASSGQQGSGETQYFGPGTRLLVL.

V gene TRBV24-1 combines with J gene TRBJ1-5, with a weak D call TRBD1 (6 bases). CDR1 and CDR2 (germline): KGHDR, SFDVKD. This CDR3 has 15 amino acids. Trimming took off 3 bases at V and 4 bases at J, with 12 bases between the two ends. CDR3 amino acids: CATSDTGTLNQPQHF. CDR3 DNA sequence: TGTGCCACCAGTGATACCGGGACACTAAATCAGCCCCAGCATTTT.

The chain uses TRBV18 and TRBJ1-2; 10 bases line up with TRBD1. The V and J ends lost 7 bases and 8 bases, in that order; junction bases with no gene match: 16. The CDR3 extends over 16 amino acids. CDR1 and CDR2 from the germline V gene are KGHSH and LQKENI. The CDR3 DNA follows: TGTGCCAGCTTAAAGGAGACAGGGGGCGCACAGGGAGGCTACACCTTC. Its translation is CASLKETGGAQGGYTF.

This chain links TRBV9 with TRBJ2-2; no definite D call. The CDR3 length is 14 residues. Germline CDR1 and CDR2: SGDLS and YYNGEE. V dropped 3 bases and J dropped 6 bases, with 12 bases sitting between them. CDR3 loop: CASSAPQRAGELFF. The CDR3 DNA reads TGTGCCAGCAGCGCCCCCCAACGGGCCGGGGAGCTGTTTTTT.

V is TRBV3-1 (or the pseudogene TRBV3-2) and J is TRBJ1-6; a weak D match, TRBD1 (6 bases). The CDR3 has 13 amino acids. V lost 3 bases, J lost 6 bases, and 6 bases lay in between. In germline, CDR1 is LGHDT, CDR2 YNNKEL (reference sequence). Here the CDR3 DNA reads TGTGCCAGCAGCCAGGGGGCTAATTCACCCCTCCACTTT. It encodes CASSQGANSPLHF.

V usage is TRBV6-5 and J usage is TRBJ2-7, with 7 bases that match TRBD2. Germline lookup yields CDR1 MNHEY and CDR2 SVGAGI. V shed 5 bases and J 2 bases; nucleotides not matched to a gene: 3. The CDR3 is made up of 13 amino acids. The CDR3 nucleotides read TGTGCCAGCAGTCACCTAGCGGCCTACGAGCAGTACTTC. Amino acid sequence: CASSHLAAYEQYF.

The chain joins TRBV7-3 to TRBJ2-5; TRBD1 aligns across 8 bases. Germline V gene sequence: CDR1 SGHTA, CDR2 FQGTGA. J was trimmed by 5 bases and V by 5 bases; bases with no gene match: 4. This CDR3 comprises 13 residues. The CDR3 DNA follows: TGTGCCAGCAGCGGACAGGGAGGCGAGACCCAGTACTTC. It yields the protein CASSGQGGETQYF. Based on the CDR3 plus reference TRBV7-3 and TRBJ2-5, the full variable domain is GAGVSQTPSNKVTEKGKYVELRCDPISGHTALYWYRQSLGQGPEFLIYFQGTGAADDSGLPNDRFFAVRPEGSVSTLKIQRTERGDSAVYLCASSGQGGETQYFGPGTRLLVL.